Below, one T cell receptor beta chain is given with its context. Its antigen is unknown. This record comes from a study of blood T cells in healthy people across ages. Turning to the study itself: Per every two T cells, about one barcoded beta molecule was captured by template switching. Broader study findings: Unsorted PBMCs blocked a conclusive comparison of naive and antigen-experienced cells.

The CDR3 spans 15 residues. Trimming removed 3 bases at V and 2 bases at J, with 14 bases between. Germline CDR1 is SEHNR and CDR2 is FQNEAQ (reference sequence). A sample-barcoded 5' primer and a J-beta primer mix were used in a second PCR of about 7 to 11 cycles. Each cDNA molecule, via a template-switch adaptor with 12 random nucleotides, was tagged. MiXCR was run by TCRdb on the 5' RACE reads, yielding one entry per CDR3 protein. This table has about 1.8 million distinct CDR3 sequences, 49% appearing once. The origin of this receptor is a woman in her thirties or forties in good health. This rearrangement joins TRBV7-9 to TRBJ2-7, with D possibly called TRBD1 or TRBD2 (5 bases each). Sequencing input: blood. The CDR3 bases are TGTGCCAGCAGCTTGACCCGGGACGGCACCTACGAGCAGTACTTC. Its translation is CASSLTRDGTYEQYF.